This T cell receptor (beta chain) was sequenced for a study of Ad26.COV2.S vaccination and SARS-CoV-2 variants. The V gene lost 4 bases and the J gene lost 3 bases, with 12 bases spanning the gap. In germline, CDR1 is MNHNY, CDR2 SVGAGI (reference sequence). The CDR3 sequence is 14 residues long. A word on this clone: Its antigen remains unknown.

Profiled with immunoSEQ multiplex PCR; TCRdb holds only in-frame clones, not every one. The sample holds roughly 140,000 clones; just over 85% are singletons and the top ten take approximately 5%. Notes on the study in general: Substantial post-vaccination breadth of spike-specific CD8+ and CD4+ T cell responses was reported. Whether participants received vaccine or placebo, their non-spike TCR breadth was similar.

Specimen: peripheral blood, collected after recovery from COVID-19. This receptor was obtained from a human donor who had recovered from COVID-19. This chain uses TRBV6-6 with TRBJ1-1, with D tentatively TRBD1 (5 bases). The CDR3 protein is CASSFRDPHTEAFF. As DNA, the CDR3 is TGTGCCAGCAGTTTTAGGGACCCCCACACTGAAGCTTTCTTT.